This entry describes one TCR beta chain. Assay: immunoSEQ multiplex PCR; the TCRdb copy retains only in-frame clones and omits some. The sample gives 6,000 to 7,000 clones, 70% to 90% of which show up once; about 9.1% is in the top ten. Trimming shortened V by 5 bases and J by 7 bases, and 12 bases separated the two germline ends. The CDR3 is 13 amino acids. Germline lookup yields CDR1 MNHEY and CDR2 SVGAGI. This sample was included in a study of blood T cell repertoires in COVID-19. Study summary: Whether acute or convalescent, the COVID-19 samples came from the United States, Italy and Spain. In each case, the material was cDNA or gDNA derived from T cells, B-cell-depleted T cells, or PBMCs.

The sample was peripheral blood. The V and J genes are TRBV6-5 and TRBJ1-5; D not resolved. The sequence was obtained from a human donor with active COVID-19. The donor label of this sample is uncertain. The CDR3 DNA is TGTGCCAGCAGTACCGGGATTATACAGCCCCAGCATTTT. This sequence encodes CASSTGIIQPQHF.